The 21 T cell receptor beta chains given below trace back to one sample, sequenced in a study of OX40 agonist ivuxolimab in advanced cancers. The method was immunoSEQ multiplex PCR; TCRdb's version includes in-frame clones alone and lacks a portion of them. The table records 75,000 to 100,000 clones, around 90% of them present only once. The specimen was CD4+ or CD8+ T cells sorted from blood, collected in a trial of the OX40 agonist ivuxolimab. The receptors here all came from an adult with an advanced solid tumor such as melanoma, head and neck, liver or kidney cancer.

V is TRBV5-1 and J is TRBJ2-6, with a tentative D call TRBD1 (5 bases). Germline V gene lookup returns CDR1 SGHRS and CDR2 YFSETQ. Trimming stripped 2 bases from V and 0 bases from J, with 9 bases between. The CDR3 consists of 16 residues. The CDR3 DNA reads as TGCGCCAGCAGCTTAGACAGCAACTCTGGGGCCAACGTCCTGACTTTC. It specifies CASSLDSNSGANVLTF.

The CDR3 reads CASKAENNYGYTF. The CDR3 region has the DNA TGTGCCAGCAAGGCCGAAAATAACTATGGCTACACCTTC. This chain joins TRBV6-5 and TRBJ1-2; no reliable D call. V was cut by 7 bases and J by 1 base, with 10 bases left in between. The V gene's germline CDR1 is MNHEY and CDR2 SVGAGI. The CDR3 covers 13 residues.

The CDR3 sequence is CASSSSGVGGTEAFF. The CDR3 DNA is TGCGCCAGCAGCTCCAGCGGGGTGGGGGGCACTGAAGCTTTCTTT. The V gene is TRBV5-1, the J gene TRBJ1-1, with D possibly being TRBD1 (5 bases). With 3 bases removed from V and 4 bases from J, the gap between germline ends came to 16 bases. The CDR3 loop spans 15 amino acids. Germline lookup yields CDR1 SGHRS and CDR2 YFSETQ. The full variable domain, in which reference TRBV5-1 and TRBJ1-1 provide the parts outside the CDR3, is KAGVTQTPRYLIKTRGQQVTLSCSPISGHRSVSWYQQTPGQGLQFLFEYFSETQRNKGNFPGRFSGRQFSNSRSEMNVSTLELGDSALYLCASSSSGVGGTEAFFGQGTRLTVV.

The V call is TRBV15, the J call TRBJ2-2, with D uncertain. Deletions cut 11 bases from V and 1 base from J, with 11 bases between. Germline CDR1 reads LNHNV; CDR2 reads YYDKDF (reference sequence). The CDR3 extends over 13 amino acids. CDR3 in DNA: TGTGCCGCCCGTAGAGGGAACACCGGGGAGCTGTTTTTT. This encodes CAARRGNTGELFF.

The gene calls are TRBV6-5 and TRBJ1-2; 9 bases are a match to TRBD1. The CDR3 sequence is 14 residues long. The ends lost 2 bases at V and 5 bases at J; junction bases unmatched: 3. The germline V gene has CDR1 MNHEY and CDR2 SVGAGI. Here the CDR3 DNA reads TGTGCCAGCAGTTACCGACAGGGGGGATATGGCTACACCTTC. This sequence encodes CASSYRQGGYGYTF.

The chain joins TRBV6-1 to TRBJ1-4; D not resolved. The CDR3 contains 14 residues. In germline, CDR1 is MNHNS, CDR2 SASEGT. Trimming pared 5 bases from V and 8 bases from J, leaving 15 bases between. In DNA form, the CDR3 reads TGTGCCAGCAGTACGGGAAGGGTGGAGGAAAAACTGTTTTTT. This gives the protein CASSTGRVEEKLFF.

The chain employs TRBV6-1 and TRBJ2-7, with D perhaps being TRBD1 or TRBD2 (5 bases each). Germline V CDR1 and CDR2: MNHNS, SASEGT. Trimming cost V 6 bases and J 3 bases, with 15 bases left between them. This CDR3 has 14 amino acids. The DNA for the CDR3 is TGTGCCAGCAGGGCAACTAGTGGGGGCTACGAGCAGTACTTC. Encoded protein: CASRATSGGYEQYF.

The chain employs TRBV10-1 and TRBJ2-2; TRBD1 might be the D (6 bases). The CDR3 is made up of 15 amino acids. CDR1 is WNHNN and CDR2 is SYGVQD in the germline V gene (reference sequence). V lost 2 bases and J 2 bases, leaving 9 bases between the germline ends. In DNA, the CDR3 is TGCGCCAGCAGTGAGGGCAGGGGCAACACCGGGGAGCTGTTTTTT. This encodes CASSEGRGNTGELFF.

The rearrangement joins TRBV7-9 to TRBJ2-7; D tentatively fits TRBD1 or TRBD2 (5 bases each). Trimming took 6 bases from V and 4 from J, leaving 28 bases between them. The CDR3 extends over 18 amino acids. Germline CDR1 reads SEHNR; CDR2 reads FQNEAQ (reference sequence). This chain's CDR3 is CASRPPGPKPQAQYEQYF. CDR3 bases: TGTGCCAGCAGGCCGCCGGGGCCTAAGCCTCAGGCCCAATACGAGCAGTACTTC.

This chain links TRBV4-1 with TRBJ1-2; 8 nucleotides agree with TRBD1. Germline V lookup: CDR1 MGHRA, CDR2 YSYEKL. The junction had 4 bases not matched to a gene; V was cut back by 3 bases and J by 4 bases. The CDR3 sequence is 14 residues long. The CDR3 reads CASSQSTGGYGYTF. The DNA of the CDR3 is TGCGCCAGCAGCCAGTCCACAGGGGGCTATGGCTACACCTTC.

The chain recombines TRBV11-2 with TRBJ2-5, with D unresolved. Trimming took 4 bases from V and 0 from J, leaving 0 bases between them. The CDR3 length is 11 residues. Germline V gene lookup returns CDR1 SGHAT and CDR2 FQNNGV. CDR3 loop: CASSYQETQYF. CDR3 DNA: TGTGCCAGCAGCTACCAAGAGACCCAGTACTTC.

The chain couples TRBV27 to TRBJ1-5; 7 bases match TRBD1. Germline V CDR1 and CDR2: MNHEY, SMNVEV (reference sequence). V gave up 5 bases and J gave up 7 bases; unmatched junction bases: 11. This CDR3 is built from 15 residues. CDR3 coding DNA: TGTGCCAGCAGTACGACAGGGTCTGTGAAGCAGCCCCAGCATTTT. This sequence encodes CASSTTGSVKQPQHF.

The chain recombines TRBV4-2 with TRBJ1-1; 8 bases agree with TRBD1. The CDR3 has 14 amino acids. V dropped 3 bases and J dropped 3; count of bases not matched to a gene: 3. Germline V gene lookup returns CDR1 LGHNA and CDR2 YNFKEQ. CDR3 loop: CASSQDRVDTEAFF. The CDR3 DNA follows: TGTGCCAGCAGCCAGGACAGGGTCGACACTGAAGCTTTCTTT.

The chain uses TRBV20-1 and TRBJ2-3; D uncertain. The germline V and J ends were trimmed by 3 bases and 5 bases, with 6 bases remaining between them. The CDR3 runs 11 residues. CDR1 and CDR2 from the germline V gene are DFQATT and SNEGSKA (reference sequence). CDR3 sequence (DNA): TGCAGTGCTAGTATAGTAGATACGCAGTATTTT. It specifies CSASIVDTQYF.

The chain is built from TRBV4-1 and TRBJ2-3, with unresolved D. The CDR3 consists of 16 residues. V gave up 0 bases and J gave up 2 bases, with 12 bases separating them. Germline assignment: CDR1 MGHRA and CDR2 YSYEKL. CDR3 bases: TGCGCCAGCAGCCAAGATTGGGGATTTACCACAGATACGCAGTATTTT. Residues: CASSQDWGFTTDTQYF.

This clone was detected only a few times. The genes are TRBV11-2 and TRBJ1-1, with 7 positions matching TRBD1. The CDR3 spans 12 residues. CDR1 and CDR2 (germline): SGHAT, FQNNGV. The junction had 8 bases not matched to a gene; V was cut back by 5 bases and J by 11 bases. CDR3 in amino acids: CASSLMGQRAFF. CDR3 sequence (DNA): TGTGCCAGCAGCCTCATGGGACAGAGGGCTTTCTTT.

This chain uses TRBV29-1 with TRBJ2-3; 9 bases match TRBD2. Germline CDR1 is SQVTM and CDR2 is ANQGSEA. The CDR3 covers 17 residues. With V trimmed by 7 bases and J by 3 bases, 17 bases remained unmatched. CDR3 residues: CSAEDAGGGGITDTQYF. In DNA form, the CDR3 reads TGCAGCGCCGAAGATGCTGGCGGGGGGGGAATTACAGATACGCAGTATTTT.

This rearrangement joins TRBV5-4 to TRBJ2-5, with D maybe TRBD2 (6 bases). Between the trimmed V and J ends, which lost 2 bases and 5 bases, there was a span of 13 bases. Germline V lookup: CDR1 SGHNT, CDR2 YYREEE (reference sequence). The CDR3 is 14 amino acids. CDR3 sequence (DNA): TGTGCCAGCAGCTTTGGGGGGTCGGGGGAGACCCAGTACTTC. Translated, it gives CASSFGGSGETQYF.

The CDR3 DNA follows: TGTGCCAGCAGCTCGAGGACTAGCGGGGGCACAGATACGCAGTATTTT. It yields the protein CASSSRTSGGTDTQYF. The chain recombines TRBV7-8 with TRBJ2-3; 12 bases line up with TRBD2. Germline V gives CDR1 SGHVS, CDR2 FQNEAQ. The V segment lost 4 bases and the J segment 1 base; nucleotides outside the gene matches: 3. The CDR3 totals 16 residues.

This clone appeared a single time. The chain combines TRBV28 with TRBJ2-3; TRBD2 matches at 10 bases. With 4 bases clipped from V and 8 bases from J, the junction kept 18 bases outside the gene matches. Germline values: CDR1 MDHEN, CDR2 SYDVKM. The CDR3 spans 18 residues. CDR3 protein: CASSSRTGLSGGAVTQYF. CDR3 coding DNA: TGTGCCAGCAGTTCCCGTACGGGGTTGAGCGGGGGGGCTGTTACGCAGTATTTT. Drawing the rest from reference TRBV28 and TRBJ2-3, the complete variable domain is DVKVTQSSRYLVKRTGEKVFLECVQDMDHENMFWYRQDPGLGLRLIYFSYDVKMKEKGDIPEGYSVSREKKERFSLILESASTNQTSMYLCASSSRTGLSGGAVTQYFGPGTRLTVL.

Here the CDR3 DNA reads TGTGCCAGCAGAGTTAGGGGACAAAGAAACACTGAAGCTTTCTTT. Protein sequence: CASRVRGQRNTEAFF. The chain joins TRBV7-2 to TRBJ1-1; D is perhaps TRBD1 (6 bases). This CDR3 is 15 amino acids long. The germline V gene encodes CDR1 SGHTA and CDR2 FQGNSA. V lost 6 bases and J 2 bases, leaving 16 bases between the germline ends.